A single sample gave rise to the 18 T cell receptor beta chains below, sequenced in a study of T cells in Graves' hyperthyroidism and ophthalmopathy. RNA transcripts gave rise to amplified TCR beta CDR3 regions. The study used the HTBI primer set for a first-round RT-PCR of the TCR CDR3. TCRdb redid the calling of the multiplex PCR reads with MiXCR, one entry per CDR3 protein. The table includes 500,000 to 550,000 distinct CDR3 sequences, about 20% detected once. The sample consisted of blood. The origin of the receptors is a man in his forties or fifties with Graves' ophthalmopathy.

In its sample, this clonotype was seen a few times. This CDR3 reads CASTLIAGDNEQYF. The CDR3 nucleotides read TGTGCCAGCACCCTAATAGCGGGAGACAACGAGCAGTACTTC. V gene TRBV7-2 combines with J gene TRBJ2-7; 9 nucleotides match TRBD2. The J segment lost 5 bases and the V segment lost 7 bases, leaving 9 bases of the junction unmatched. Germline V gives CDR1 SGHTA, CDR2 FQGNSA. The CDR3 is made up of 14 amino acids.

This clonotype was picked up many times. V gene TRBV10-3 combines with J gene TRBJ2-7; D remains ambiguous. V dropped 6 bases and J dropped 1 base, with 7 bases sitting between them. Germline CDR1 and CDR2: ENHRY and SYGVKD. The CDR3 has 12 amino acids. The CDR3 bases are TGTGCCATCAGCCAGAGATCCTACGAGCAGTACTTC. Its protein product is CAISQRSYEQYF.

There are many counts of this clonotype. V and J are TRBV7-2 and TRBJ2-7; 9 bases map to TRBD1. Germline V CDR1 and CDR2: SGHTA, FQGNSA. After removal of 1 base from V and 4 bases from J, the junction contained 5 bases not matched to a gene. The CDR3 is made up of 15 amino acids. The CDR3 here is CASSLGGQGWYEQYF. In DNA form, the CDR3 reads TGTGCCAGCAGCTTAGGGGGACAGGGTTGGTACGAGCAGTACTTC.

This clonotype was counted at least ten times. CDR3 DNA sequence: TGTGCCAGCAGTTCATGGACAGGGGGTGGCAATCAGCCCCAGCATTTT. Protein product: CASSSWTGGGNQPQHF. The chain is built from TRBV28 and TRBJ1-5; 10 positions agree with TRBD1. The V gene end was trimmed by 4 bases and the J gene end by 2 bases; junction bases not matched to a gene: 5. CDR3 length: 16 residues. CDR1 and CDR2 (germline): MDHEN, SYDVKM.

The sample holds many counts of this clonotype. The V call is TRBV28, the J call TRBJ1-5; no clear D. Germline V gene sequence: CDR1 MDHEN, CDR2 SYDVKM. V was pared by 3 bases and J by 0 bases, with 6 bases between. This CDR3 region has 14 residues. The CDR3 region has the DNA TGTGCCAGCAGTTTGACACTTAGCAATCAGCCCCAGCATTTT. Protein product: CASSLTLSNQPQHF.

This clonotype was observed a handful of times. CDR3: CASSYLRQATGELFF. The CDR3 region has the DNA TGTGCCAGCAGTTACCTAAGACAGGCCACCGGGGAGCTGTTTTTT. The chain recombines TRBV6-2 or TRBV6-3 with TRBJ2-2; TRBD1 might be the D (6 bases). The V end lost 2 bases, the J end lost 4 bases, and 11 bases lay between the germline ends. The CDR3 runs to 15 residues. From germline, CDR1 is MNHEY and CDR2 SVGEGT.

This clonotype showed up many times. The V and J genes are TRBV20-1 and TRBJ1-1, with TRBD1 matching over 7 bases. The CDR3 runs to 16 residues. Germline assignment: CDR1 DFQATT and CDR2 SNEGSKA (reference sequence). V shed 0 bases, J shed 1 base, and the junction held 8 bases outside the gene matches. The DNA for the CDR3 is TGCAGTGCTAGAGATCTGGGCAGGGGGGCGAACACTGAAGCTTTCTTT. Its protein product is CSARDLGRGANTEAFF.

The chain links TRBV20-1 to TRBJ1-1; TRBD1 agrees at 8 bases. The ends lost 5 bases at V and 4 bases at J; junction bases unmatched: 3. The CDR3 is 12 residues long. Germline V gene lookup returns CDR1 DFQATT and CDR2 SNEGSKA (reference sequence). CDR3 in amino acids: CSAEGQVTEAFF. CDR3 in DNA: TGCAGTGCTGAGGGACAGGTCACTGAAGCTTTCTTT.

This clonotype was seen only a few times. This sequence joins TRBV20-1 and TRBJ2-1; 9 bases are a match to TRBD2. This CDR3 has 14 residues. Germline V gene sequence: CDR1 DFQATT, CDR2 SNEGSKA (reference sequence). V was pared by 3 bases and J by 6 bases, with 6 bases of the junction left unmatched. CDR3 amino acids: CSARRLADLNEQFF. The DNA of the CDR3 is TGCAGTGCTAGGAGACTAGCGGACCTCAATGAGCAGTTCTTC.

The V and J genes are TRBV24-1 and TRBJ2-7; D is undetermined. The CDR3 length is 14 residues. V lost 2 bases and J lost 5, with 12 bases in between. Germline CDR1 reads KGHDR; CDR2 reads SFDVKD. CDR3 amino acids: CATSDSSFDDEQYF. The CDR3 nucleotides are TGTGCCACCAGTGATTCCTCTTTTGACGACGAGCAGTACTTC.

The sample holds many counts of this clonotype. The chain employs TRBV6-1 and TRBJ1-1; D unclear. CDR1 and CDR2 from the germline V gene are MNHNS and SASEGT. The CDR3 extends over 13 amino acids. Trimming took off 7 bases at V and 7 bases at J, with 16 bases between the two ends. CDR3: CASMPRMNGEAFF. CDR3 sequence (DNA): TGTGCCAGCATGCCAAGAATGAATGGTGAAGCTTTCTTT.

This clonotype was counted between two and nine times. This chain uses TRBV2 with TRBJ2-7, with TRBD1 matching 9 bases. CDR1 and CDR2 (germline): SNHLY, FYNNEI. The CDR3 sequence is 13 residues long. V was pared by 10 bases and J by 5 bases, with 9 bases of the junction left unmatched. The CDR3: CAILPDRGDEQYF. The CDR3 DNA sequence: TGTGCCATCCTACCCGACAGGGGGGACGAGCAGTACTTC. The full variable domain, in which reference TRBV2 and TRBJ2-7 provide the parts outside the CDR3, is EPEVTQTPSHQVTQMGQEVILRCVPISNHLYFYWYRQILGQKVEFLVSFYNNEISEKSEIFDDQFSVERPDGSNFTLKIRSTKLEDSAMYFCAILPDRGDEQYFGPGTRLTVT.

Ten or more counts support this clonotype. J is TRBJ2-7 and V is TRBV13; 9 bases are a match to TRBD2. Germline assignment: CDR1 PRHDT and CDR2 FYEKMQ (reference sequence). This CDR3 is 16 amino acids long. J lost 2 bases, V lost 4 bases, and 9 bases had no gene match. In DNA, the CDR3 is TGTGCCAGCAGCTCCCGGGATGGCGGGAGGGCCTACGAGCAGTACTTC. It codes for CASSSRDGGRAYEQYF.

This clonotype was seen at least ten times. V is TRBV2 and J is TRBJ2-3; 14 nucleotides line up with TRBD2. The CDR3 is made up of 18 amino acids. The V segment lost 6 bases and the J segment 6 bases; nucleotides outside the gene matches: 14. Germline CDR1 and CDR2: SNHLY and FYNNEI. The CDR3 sequence: CASSAKTSGGAEMDTQYF. CDR3 bases: TGTGCCAGCAGCGCCAAGACTAGCGGGGGGGCCGAGATGGATACGCAGTATTTT.

On this clonotype itself: A junction end diverges from the germline sequence, so it may reflect a read error. For the CDR3, the DNA is TGTGCCAGCCTAGCTTCATTTCCCACCGGGAAGCTGTTTTTT. Protein product: CASLASFPTGKLFF. The rearrangement joins TRBV7-2 to TRBJ2-2; a weak D match, TRBD2 (5 bases). The germline V gene has CDR1 SGHTA and CDR2 FQGNSA. The CDR3 is 14 amino acids.

The chain links TRBV20-1 to TRBJ1-3; 8 positions agree with TRBD1. The CDR3 covers 14 residues. V shed 5 bases, J shed 4 bases, and the junction held 7 bases outside the gene matches. Germline V gene sequence: CDR1 DFQATT, CDR2 SNEGSKA (reference sequence). The CDR3 region has the DNA TGCAGTGCTCCGGACAGGGCAGCAGGAAACACCATATATTTT. Translated, it gives CSAPDRAAGNTIYF.

This clonotype has more than one count but fewer than ten. The genes are TRBV24-1 and TRBJ2-7; weak D call: TRBD1 (6 bases). V shed 4 bases and J shed 1 base, with 7 bases lying between them. The CDR3 runs 13 residues. Germline lookup yields CDR1 KGHDR and CDR2 SFDVKD. The DNA for the CDR3 is TGTGCCACCAGTGACGGACAGTCCTACGAGCAGTACTTC. Translated, it gives CATSDGQSYEQYF.

The table lists this clonotype with many counts. The CDR3: CASSLRVTQGSYGYTF. In nucleotides, the CDR3 is TGTGCCAGCAGCTTAAGAGTAACACAGGGGTCCTATGGCTACACCTTC. The chain employs TRBV11-2 and TRBJ1-2; 7 bases line up with TRBD1. CDR3 length: 16 residues. CDR1 SGHAT and CDR2 FQNNGV come from the germline V gene. V lost 2 bases and J lost 4; bases outside the gene matches: 10.